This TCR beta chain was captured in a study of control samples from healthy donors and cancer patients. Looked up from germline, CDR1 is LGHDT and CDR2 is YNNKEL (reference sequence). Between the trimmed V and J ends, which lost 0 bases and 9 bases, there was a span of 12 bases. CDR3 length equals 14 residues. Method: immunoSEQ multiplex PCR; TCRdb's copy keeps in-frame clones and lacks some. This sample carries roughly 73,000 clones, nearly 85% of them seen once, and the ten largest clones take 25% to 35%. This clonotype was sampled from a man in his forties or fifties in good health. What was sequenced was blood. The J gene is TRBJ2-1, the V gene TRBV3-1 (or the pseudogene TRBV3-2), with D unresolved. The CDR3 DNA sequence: TGTGCCAGCAGCCAAGATCCAGGTATAAGTGAGCAGTTCTTC. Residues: CASSQDPGISEQFF.